This section outlines one T cell receptor (beta chain) sequence together with its context. The data originate from a study of T cell responses to AZD1222 COVID-19 vaccine. TCRdb's table, derived via immunoSEQ multiplex PCR, lists solely in-frame clones and lacks some. Here the sample spans approximately 100,000 clones, more than 75% being singletons. CDR3 size: 13 residues. The V gene's germline CDR1 is SGHVS and CDR2 FQNEAQ. V lost 6 bases to trimming and J lost 5 bases, with 13 bases between them. The chain uses TRBV7-8 and TRBJ1-1; unclear D gene. This TCR derives from an adult who received the AZD1222 COVID-19 vaccine. The material was peripheral blood, obtained 28 days after the second AZD1222 dose. For the CDR3, the DNA is TGTGCCAGCAGGACGTACGGGCTAACTGAAGCTTTCTTT. This gives the protein CASRTYGLTEAFF.